These T cell receptor beta chains were read from a single sample in a study of shared clonotypes between healthy human individuals. Profiled with immunoSEQ multiplex PCR; TCRdb holds only in-frame clones, not every one. Found here are some 2,000,000 clones, approximately 95% of them singletons; the top ten hold 0.9% to 1.4%. Sample: naive CD8+ T cells sorted from blood. The receptors originated from a man between 18 and 29 years old in good health. CDR3s include the opening cysteine and the closing phenylalanine or tryptophan. Fields, in order: V gene, clone size, J gene, D gene, CDR3 DNA, CDR3 protein. A D gene is named only where the DNA matches it firmly. The size field is filled for only some rows; it gives once, few, many or a size class.

TRBV6-5	once	TRBJ2-2	TRBD1	TGTGCCATCCCGACAGGGCGAGGGGGGGAGCTGTTTTTT	CAIPTGRGGELFF
TRBV5-6	-	TRBJ1-6	-	TGTGCCAGCAGCTACGGAGGGGGGAATTCACCCCTCCACTTT	CASSYGGGNSPLHF
TRBV4-3	-	TRBJ2-7	-	TGCGCCAGCAGCCAAGGGACAGCCTCCTACGAGCAGTACTTC	CASSQGTASYEQYF
TRBV6-6	-	TRBJ2-7	-	TGTGCCAGCAGTTACGCCTTGAACTACGAGCAGTACTTC	CASSYALNYEQYF
TRBV27	-	TRBJ2-3	TRBD2	TGTGCCAGCAGTTTAATAATAGGGAGGGGCACAGATACGCAGTATTTT	CASSLIIGRGTDTQYF
TRBV6-5	-	TRBJ2-7	-	TGTGCCAGCAGTTCCGTAGCAGGGTACGAGCAGTACTTC	CASSSVAGYEQYF
TRBV27	-	TRBJ2-7	TRBD1	TGTGCCAGCAGCCCGGGACAGGGTTTCGAGCAGTACTTC	CASSPGQGFEQYF
TRBV9	-	TRBJ2-7	-	TGTGCCAGCAGCTCTAGCCCCGTGGGCTCCGCCTACGAGCAGTACTTC	CASSSSPVGSAYEQYF
TRBV27	-	TRBJ1-1	-	TGTGCCAGCAGTTTATTGGGGTTGAACACTGAAGCTTTCTTT	CASSLLGLNTEAFF
TRBV7-9	-	TRBJ1-6	-	TGTGCCAGCAGCTTAGACCCGACGCCTAATTCACCCCTCCACTTT	CASSLDPTPNSPLHF
TRBV13	-	TRBJ2-3	-	TGTGCCAGCAGCTTAGGCCTAGCCGCAGATACGCAGTATTTT	CASSLGLAADTQYF
TRBV6-5	-	TRBJ1-5	-	TGTGCCAGCAGTTACTCGAGCGCCGGGGAGCCCCAGCATTTT	CASSYSSAGEPQHF
TRBV10-1	-	TRBJ2-3	-	TGCGCCAGCAGTGAGTCCAGGACGGGGGACACAGATACGCAGTATTTT	CASSESRTGDTDTQYF
TRBV7-9	once	TRBJ2-5	TRBD2	TGTGCCAGCAGCTTGGGGGAACTAGCGGGGAAGTACCAAGAGACCCAGTACTTC	CASSLGELAGKYQETQYF
TRBV11-2	-	TRBJ2-3	TRBD2	TGTGCCAGCAGCCGGACTAGCGGGGGAGGAGATACGCAGTATTTT	CASSRTSGGGDTQYF
TRBV27	-	TRBJ1-1	-	TGTGCCAGCAGTCCATTCTCGGGGGCGGACACTGAAGCTTTCTTT	CASSPFSGADTEAFF
TRBV20-1	-	TRBJ1-1	TRBD1	TGCAGTGCTAGATTACAGGGGGGAGCTTTCTTT	CSARLQGGAFF
TRBV4-3	-	TRBJ1-2	TRBD1	TGCGCCAGCAGCCAAGTGTACAGGGGGGACTATGGCTACACCTTC	CASSQVYRGDYGYTF
TRBV2	-	TRBJ2-7	TRBD1	TGTGCCAGCAGTGACATCGGACAGGGGAGGTACGAGCAGTACTTC	CASSDIGQGRYEQYF
TRBV4-1	-	TRBJ2-1	TRBD2	TGCGCCAGCAGCCAATACCTAGCGGGAGGCTACAATGAGCAGTTCTTC	CASSQYLAGGYNEQFF
TRBV28	-	TRBJ2-2	TRBD1	TGTGCCAGCAGATTCACCGGGACAGGCGTCACCGGGGAGCTGTTTTTT	CASRFTGTGVTGELFF
TRBV7-9	-	TRBJ2-7	-	TGTGCCAGCAGCTCCCCCTCCCGGGGTATAGATTACGAGCAGTACTTC	CASSSPSRGIDYEQYF
TRBV29-1	-	TRBJ2-1	TRBD2	TGCAGCGTAACCCCCGGGACTAGCGGGGGTTATGGGGAGTTCTTC	CSVTPGTSGGYGEFF
TRBV30	once	TRBJ1-4	-	TGTGCCTGGAGTCTCGGGACTGGGAATGAAAAACTGTTTTTT	CAWSLGTGNEKLFF
TRBV6-6	-	TRBJ1-6	-	TGTGCCAGCAGGGGTGGGCAGGGTGGTTCACCCCTCCACTTT	CASRGGQGGSPLHF
TRBV9	-	TRBJ1-6	-	TGTGCCAGCAGCGCCTCGACGGGAATTAATTCACCCCTCCACTTT	CASSASTGINSPLHF
TRBV19	-	TRBJ2-1	TRBD2	TGTGCCACCAATATTGGAGGGCTAGCGGGTTACAATGAGCAGTTCTTC	CATNIGGLAGYNEQFF
TRBV7-6	-	TRBJ1-5	TRBD1	TGTGCCAGCAGCCCGGGACAGGGGGTTCAGCCCCAGCATTTT	CASSPGQGVQPQHF
TRBV4-3	-	TRBJ2-7	-	TGCGCCAGCAGCCAAGAAGAATCTTTGGGAGTTTACGAGCAGTACTTC	CASSQEESLGVYEQYF
TRBV5-4	-	TRBJ2-3	-	TGTGCCAGCAGCTTTTCAGCTGCAGATACGCAGTATTTT	CASSFSAADTQYF
TRBV11-2	-	TRBJ2-1	TRBD2	TGTGCCAGCAGCTTAGCAGCGGGAGGTCTTATTGAGCAGTTCTTC	CASSLAAGGLIEQFF
TRBV15	-	TRBJ1-4	-	TGTGCCACCAGCAGAGATGCGGTAGGGCTAGAGGAAAAACTGTTTTTT	CATSRDAVGLEEKLFF
TRBV5-6	-	TRBJ2-7	-	TGTGCCAGCAGCTTGTACAGCGACTTCTACGAGCAGTACTTC	CASSLYSDFYEQYF
TRBV7-8	-	TRBJ1-4	-	TGTGCCAGCAGCTTAGAAGCACTCCCTGGGGAGAAACTGTTTTTT	CASSLEALPGEKLFF
TRBV28	-	TRBJ2-7	TRBD2	TGTGCCAGCAGTTTTGGGGACTACTACGAGCAGTACTTC	CASSFGDYYEQYF
TRBV7-8	-	TRBJ2-3	-	TGTGCCAGCAGTCGACAGGCCAGCACAGATACGCAGTATTTT	CASSRQASTDTQYF
TRBV9	-	TRBJ1-2	-	TGTGCCAGCAGCTCCCAGGGGTTTGGCTACACCTTC	CASSSQGFGYTF
TRBV2	-	TRBJ2-3	TRBD2	TGTGCCACCACCGTGAATCTAGCGGGAGGGCAGTATTTT	CATTVNLAGGQYF
TRBV9	-	TRBJ2-1	TRBD2	TGTGCCAGCAGCGTTCTAAGCGGGATTGTCTATGAGCAGTTCTTC	CASSVLSGIVYEQFF
TRBV19	-	TRBJ2-7	TRBD2	TGTGCCAGCACCCCCGGGGGGAGCTCCTACGAGCAGTACTTC	CASTPGGSSYEQYF
TRBV7-9	-	TRBJ1-2	-	TGTGCCAGCAGCTTAGTTGGGGGCGACTATGGCTACACCTTC	CASSLVGGDYGYTF
TRBV11-2	-	TRBJ2-3	-	TGTGCCAGCAGCTTAGCAAACAGACCATTCACAGATACGCAGTATTTT	CASSLANRPFTDTQYF
TRBV19	-	TRBJ2-2	TRBD1	TGTGCCAGTAGTATGACAGGGGGTAGCGGGGAGCTGTTTTTT	CASSMTGGSGELFF
TRBV2	-	TRBJ1-5	-	TGTGCCAGCAGTGAACAGAAGGGCAATCAGCCCCAGCATTTT	CASSEQKGNQPQHF
TRBV5-4	-	TRBJ1-6	TRBD1	TGTGCCAGCAGCTTGGGCGCCGGCGGACAGGGGATTTATTCACCCCTCCACTTT	CASSLGAGGQGIYSPLHF
TRBV6-6	-	TRBJ1-1	TRBD1	TGTGCCAGCAGTTCACCAGGGGGACTAACTGAAGCTTTCTTT	CASSSPGGLTEAFF
TRBV6-5	-	TRBJ2-2	TRBD2	TGTGCCAGCAGTCCTAGCGGGACTAACACCGGGGAGCTGTTTTTT	CASSPSGTNTGELFF
TRBV4-1	-	TRBJ2-7	TRBD1	TGCGCCAGCAGCCAAGAGACCGGGACAGGGGCCTCCTACGAGCAGTACTTC	CASSQETGTGASYEQYF
TRBV2	-	TRBJ1-6	-	TGTGCCAGCAGTGTGACAGCTAGCTCCTATAATTCACCCCTCCACTTT	CASSVTASSYNSPLHF
TRBV19	once	TRBJ2-7	-	TGTGCCAGTAGTATAGATCTCAGGAACGAGCAGTACTTC	CASSIDLRNEQYF
TRBV27	-	TRBJ2-7	TRBD2	TGTGCCAGCAGTTTTAGCGGGGCCTCCTACGAGCAGTACTTC	CASSFSGASYEQYF
TRBV4-3	-	TRBJ1-3	-	TGCGCCAGCAGCCAAGGGGTGGGGCCTGGAAACACCATATATTTT	CASSQGVGPGNTIYF
TRBV13	-	TRBJ2-6	TRBD1	TGTGCCAGCAGCCGGGTTGAGGACAGGGATTTCTCTGGGGCCAACGTCCTGACTTTC	CASSRVEDRDFSGANVLTF
TRBV4-3	-	TRBJ2-5	-	TGCGCCAGCACTCCCACGTACAGGGACCAAGAGACCCAGTACTTC	CASTPTYRDQETQYF
TRBV15	-	TRBJ1-3	-	TGTGCCACCAGCAGAGAGGGGACTGGAAACACCATATATTTT	CATSREGTGNTIYF
TRBV2	-	TRBJ2-1	TRBD2	TGTGCCAGCAGTGACAGGACTAGCGGTTACAATGAGCAGTTCTTC	CASSDRTSGYNEQFF
TRBV4-3	-	TRBJ1-1	-	TGCGCCAGCAGCCCCCGGCGGGGGCCGGCGGACACTGAAGCTTTCTTT	CASSPRRGPADTEAFF
TRBV5-1	once	TRBJ2-5	-	TGCGCCAGCAGCTTGGATCCAGGGGCGGAAGAGACCCAGTACTTC	CASSLDPGAEETQYF
TRBV4-1	-	TRBJ2-3	-	TGCGCCAGCAGCCCGTCGGGCGATACGCAGTATTTT	CASSPSGDTQYF
TRBV7-9	-	TRBJ2-3	-	TGTGCCAGCAGCTTGGAGGGAGCGACAGATACGCAGTATTTT	CASSLEGATDTQYF